The 28 T cell receptor beta chains below come from one sample, sequenced in a study of beta chain features in type 1 diabetes. The investigators reverse transcribed all of the isolated RNA, so they sequenced expressed TCRB transcripts. Generated by immunoSEQ multiplex PCR, the TCRdb table keeps only in-frame clones and is missing some. The table records about 930,000 clones, roughly 15% of them present only once. The sequencing input was naive CD4+ T cells from blood. These receptors originate from a woman younger than 35 in good health.

In this sample, this clone turned up a few times. This chain links TRBV2 with TRBJ1-4; 7 nucleotides line up with TRBD1. The CDR3 is 15 amino acids. Germline CDR1 SNHLY, CDR2 FYNNEI. The V segment lost 4 bases and the J segment 5 bases; nucleotides outside the gene matches: 7. CDR3 sequence (DNA): TGTGCCAGCAGTGGGGGGGACAGTCGGAATGAAAAACTGTTTTTT. Amino acids: CASSGGDSRNEKLFF.

This clone occurred a few times. The chain employs TRBV5-4 and TRBJ2-1; the match to TRBD2 covers 7 bases. The CDR3 runs to 16 residues. J lost 7 bases, V lost 4 bases, and 14 bases had no gene match. In germline, CDR1 is SGHNT, CDR2 YYREEE (reference sequence). DNA of the CDR3: TGTGCCAGCAGCCACCTGAGAGGGACTAAGGATAATGAGCAGTTCTTC. It is translated as CASSHLRGTKDNEQFF. Full variable domain (missing parts from reference TRBV5-4 and TRBJ2-1): ETGVTQSPTHLIKTRGQQVTLRCSSQSGHNTVSWYQQALGQGPQFIFQYYREEENGRGNFPPRFSGLQFPNYSSELNVNALELDDSALYLCASSHLRGTKDNEQFFGPGTRLTVL.

The V and J genes are TRBV6-6 and TRBJ2-3, with D uncertain. The CDR3 length is 13 residues. The ends were cut back, 2 bases at V and 2 bases at J, with 5 bases in the middle. Germline-derived CDR1 and CDR2 are MNHNY and SVGAGI (reference sequence). CDR3 in amino acids: CASSYTTTDTQYF. The CDR3 coding sequence is TGTGCCAGCAGTTACACAACCACAGATACGCAGTATTTT.

CDR3 nucleotides: TGTGCCAGCAGCCAAGATTGGCGGAGCACAGATACGCAGTATTTT. It yields the protein CASSQDWRSTDTQYF. The chain carries TRBV4-2 and TRBJ2-3; D remains ambiguous. Germline-derived CDR1 and CDR2 are LGHNA and YNFKEQ. Trimming pared 0 bases from V and 0 bases from J, leaving 7 bases between. The CDR3 is made up of 15 amino acids.

The chain carries TRBV28 and TRBJ2-2; D remains unclear. The CDR3 has 14 residues. The ends were cut back, 7 bases at V and 3 bases at J, with 12 bases in the middle. Per the germline V gene, CDR1 is MDHEN and CDR2 is SYDVKM. Here the CDR3 reads CASITASHTGELFF. In nucleotides, the CDR3 is TGTGCCAGCATCACAGCGTCACACACCGGGGAGCTGTTTTTT.

This clone was seen more than once but under ten times. The V call is TRBV5-1, the J call TRBJ1-1, with 8 bases lining up with TRBD1. CDR1 is SGHRS and CDR2 is YFSETQ in the germline V gene. The CDR3 has 15 residues. The J segment lost 1 base and the V segment lost 3 bases, leaving 5 bases of the junction unmatched. CDR3: CASSSQGAKNTEAFF. In nucleotides, the CDR3 is TGCGCCAGCAGCTCGCAGGGGGCAAAGAACACTGAAGCTTTCTTT.

The sample holds a few counts of this clone. The V gene is TRBV7-6, the J gene TRBJ2-5; D unresolved. The CDR3 sequence is 13 residues long. The V gene lost 5 bases and the J gene lost 5 bases, with 12 bases spanning the gap. CDR1 is SGHVS and CDR2 is FNYEAQ in the germline V gene. CDR3 bases: TGTGCCAGCAGCATCTTAGGGAAGGAGACCCAGTACTTC. Translating it yields CASSILGKETQYF.

This clone was counted a few times. The chain joins TRBV12-2 to TRBJ1-5; TRBD1, the table's D call, was not compared with the DNA. TRBV12-2 is a listed pseudogene. CDR3 length: 15 residues. CDR3 region: CASRVRQGRNQPQHF. Written as DNA, the CDR3 is TGTGCAAGTCGCGTCCGACAGGGCCGCAATCAGCCCCAGCATTTT.

A few counts support this clone. The rearrangement joins TRBV11-1 to TRBJ2-1, with D possibly matching TRBD2 (5 bases). With 3 bases removed from V and 4 bases from J, the gap between germline ends came to 16 bases. The CDR3 runs 16 residues. Germline CDR1 reads SGHAT; CDR2 reads FQDESV (reference sequence). CDR3 loop: CASSLLGGSVYNEQFF. The CDR3 DNA reads TGTGCCAGCAGCTTGTTAGGAGGTTCTGTGTACAATGAGCAGTTCTTC.

This clone was seen only a few times. The chain is built from TRBV15 and TRBJ2-3; tentative D call: TRBD2 (6 bases). Germline loops: CDR1 LNHNV, CDR2 YYDKDF (reference sequence). The CDR3 runs 15 residues. Trimming stripped 2 bases from V and 1 base from J, with 10 bases between. The CDR3 DNA is TGTGCCACCAGCAGACTGGGACTCGGCACAGATACGCAGTATTTT. This sequence encodes CATSRLGLGTDTQYF.

This clone was seen a few times. The gene calls are TRBV7-8 and TRBJ2-1, with 8 bases matching TRBD2. Germline lookup yields CDR1 SGHVS and CDR2 FQNEAQ. CDR3 length equals 12 residues. The ends lost 0 bases at V and 14 bases at J; junction bases unmatched: 3. The CDR3 sequence is CASSLAGLEKFF. The CDR3 bases are TGTGCCAGCAGCTTAGCGGGACTAGAGAAGTTCTTC.

The sample holds a few counts of this clone. This chain links TRBV5-1 with TRBJ2-7; TRBD1 is a possible D gene (5 bases). Germline lookup yields CDR1 SGHRS and CDR2 YFSETQ. The CDR3 has 14 amino acids. Trimming took 1 base from V and 4 from J, leaving 12 bases between them. In DNA form, the CDR3 reads TGCGCCAGCAGCTTGAACGTCCAGGGATACGAGCAGTACTTC. Protein sequence: CASSLNVQGYEQYF.

This rearrangement joins TRBV5-6 to TRBJ2-1; no firm D call. V was trimmed by 0 bases and J by 2 bases, leaving 12 bases between them. Germline CDR1 reads SGHDT; CDR2 reads YYEEEE. There are 16 residues in the CDR3. CDR3 DNA sequence: TGTGCCAGCAGCTTGGTACAGCATGGCCCCTACAATGAGCAGTTCTTC. Its protein product is CASSLVQHGPYNEQFF.

The sample holds a few counts of this clone. The genes are TRBV4-3 and TRBJ1-2, with no clear D. Deletions cut 0 bases from V and 0 bases from J, with 14 bases between. CDR1 and CDR2 from the germline V gene are LGHNA and YSLEER. This CDR3 is built from 17 residues. The CDR3 bases are TGCGCCAGCAGCCAAGATTCCGCAAGGGCATCTAACTATGGCTACACCTTC. Its translation: CASSQDSARASNYGYTF.

V usage is TRBV7-9 and J usage is TRBJ2-3, with no clear D. Trimming pared 4 bases from V and 2 bases from J, leaving 10 bases between. The germline V gene encodes CDR1 SEHNR and CDR2 FQNEAQ (reference sequence). The CDR3 contains 14 residues. The DNA for the CDR3 is TGTGCCAGCAGCTACTTTTCCCCCACAGATACGCAGTATTTT. This gives the protein CASSYFSPTDTQYF.

The genes are TRBV28 and TRBJ2-3; D uncertain. CDR3 length equals 14 residues. The germline V gene has CDR1 MDHEN and CDR2 SYDVKM. V was pared by 4 bases and J by 2 bases, with 10 bases between. The CDR3 loop reads CASSYGEITDTQYF. CDR3 in DNA: TGTGCCAGCAGTTACGGCGAGATCACAGATACGCAGTATTTT.

The gene calls are TRBV4-2 and TRBJ2-3, with D unclear. The germline V gene has CDR1 LGHNA and CDR2 YNFKEQ. Trimming pared 2 bases from V and 4 bases from J, leaving 10 bases between. The CDR3 runs to 14 residues. The chain's CDR3 is CASSQWINSDTQYF. CDR3 in DNA: TGTGCCAGCAGCCAATGGATTAACTCAGATACGCAGTATTTT.

This clone was observed a handful of times. The chain employs TRBV10-3 and TRBJ2-3; a possible D gene is TRBD1 (5 bases). In germline, CDR1 is ENHRY, CDR2 SYGVKD. V was trimmed by 4 bases and J by 6 bases, leaving 14 bases between them. The CDR3 is 14 amino acids. CDR3 sequence (DNA): TGTGCCATCAGTGGGGGCGCCCCTGGGGATACGCAGTATTTT. It is translated as CAISGGAPGDTQYF.

In this sample, this clone turned up a few times. The chain has TRBV25-1 and TRBJ2-1; 7 nucleotides agree with TRBD1. J was trimmed by 6 bases and V by 1 base; bases with no gene match: 3. The CDR3 length is 14 residues. Germline lookup yields CDR1 MGHDK and CDR2 SYGVNS. The CDR3 loop is CASSEWTGGNEQFF. In DNA, the CDR3 is TGTGCCAGCAGTGAATGGACAGGTGGCAATGAGCAGTTCTTC.

CDR3 region: CASSRRGLRTEAFF. The CDR3 DNA reads as TGCGCCAGCAGCCGTCGGGGGTTACGAACTGAAGCTTTCTTT. This chain uses TRBV4-3 with TRBJ1-1; possibly TRBD1 for D (5 bases). Trimming removed 4 bases from V and 5 bases from J, with 14 bases in between. This CDR3 region has 14 residues. Germline V gene lookup returns CDR1 LGHNA and CDR2 YSLEER.

The chain recombines TRBV6-5 with TRBJ1-5, with TRBD1 matching 7 bases. The germline V gene encodes CDR1 MNHEY and CDR2 SVGAGI. The CDR3 runs 15 residues. V trimming: 6 bases; J trimming: 4 bases; junction bases outside the gene matches: 9. The CDR3 is CASSPTGVTNQPQHF. The CDR3 region has the DNA TGTGCCAGCAGCCCCACAGGGGTGACTAATCAGCCCCAGCATTTT.

This chain uses TRBV5-4 with TRBJ2-4, with D hard to call. Germline V CDR1 and CDR2: SGHNT, YYREEE (reference sequence). Trimming pared 4 bases from V and 3 bases from J, leaving 8 bases between. CDR3 length: 13 amino acids. Here the CDR3 DNA reads TGTGCCAGCAGCCCCCTGGGCAAAAACATTCAGTACTTC. Residues: CASSPLGKNIQYF.

This clone was counted a few times. The chain uses TRBV12-2 and TRBJ2-1. TRBV12-2 is designated a pseudogene. There are 20 residues in the CDR3. CDR3 residues: CASRAILGRQFVYSYNEQFF. The CDR3 DNA follows: TGTGCAAGTCGCGCCATCCTGGGACGGCAATTCGTGTACTCCTACAATGAGCAGTTCTTC.

V usage is TRBV4-3 and J usage is TRBJ1-5, with D uncertain. The ends were cut back, 1 base at V and 3 bases at J, with 10 bases in the middle. This CDR3 contains 15 residues. Germline loops: CDR1 LGHNA, CDR2 YSLEER. The CDR3 reads CASSQASNTNQPQHF. CDR3 in DNA: TGCGCCAGCAGCCAAGCGTCGAACACCAATCAGCCCCAGCATTTT.

The chain is built from TRBV6-1 and TRBJ1-1; D is unclear. From germline, CDR1 is MNHNS and CDR2 SASEGT. V gave up 2 bases and J gave up 0 bases, with 13 bases separating them. The CDR3 is made up of 16 amino acids. The CDR3 region is CASSEFGSDMNTEAFF. In DNA, the CDR3 is TGTGCCAGCAGTGAATTCGGGAGCGACATGAACACTGAAGCTTTCTTT.

This CDR3 reads CASSLNTRETQYF. In nucleotides, the CDR3 is TGTGCCAGCAGCTTAAACACACGGGAGACCCAGTACTTC. The J gene is TRBJ2-5, the V gene TRBV7-3, with unresolved D. The CDR3 consists of 13 residues. CDR1 and CDR2 from the germline V gene are SGHTA and FQGTGA. Trimming took off 1 base at V and 5 bases at J, with 8 bases between the two ends.

The rearrangement uses TRBV7-2 and TRBJ2-6; no firm D call. CDR1 is SGHTA, CDR2 FQGNSA, per germline. The V end was cut by 5 bases, the J end by 2 bases, with 10 bases between. The CDR3 is 15 amino acids. The DNA for the CDR3 is TGTGCCAGCAGCGATTTAGGTGCTGGGGCCAACGTCCTGACTTTC. This translates into CASSDLGAGANVLTF.

Regarding this clone: The junction departs from germline at one end; a sequencing error may be responsible. The chain has TRBV2 and TRBJ1-5; D is perhaps TRBD1 (5 bases). Germline values: CDR1 SNHLY, CDR2 FYNNEI. The CDR3 runs 17 residues. In DNA, the CDR3 is TGTGCCAGCAGCGAAGGGGTCGACTCCCGGGGGAGTGATCCCCAGCATTTT. Translating gives CASSEGVDSRGSDPQHF.